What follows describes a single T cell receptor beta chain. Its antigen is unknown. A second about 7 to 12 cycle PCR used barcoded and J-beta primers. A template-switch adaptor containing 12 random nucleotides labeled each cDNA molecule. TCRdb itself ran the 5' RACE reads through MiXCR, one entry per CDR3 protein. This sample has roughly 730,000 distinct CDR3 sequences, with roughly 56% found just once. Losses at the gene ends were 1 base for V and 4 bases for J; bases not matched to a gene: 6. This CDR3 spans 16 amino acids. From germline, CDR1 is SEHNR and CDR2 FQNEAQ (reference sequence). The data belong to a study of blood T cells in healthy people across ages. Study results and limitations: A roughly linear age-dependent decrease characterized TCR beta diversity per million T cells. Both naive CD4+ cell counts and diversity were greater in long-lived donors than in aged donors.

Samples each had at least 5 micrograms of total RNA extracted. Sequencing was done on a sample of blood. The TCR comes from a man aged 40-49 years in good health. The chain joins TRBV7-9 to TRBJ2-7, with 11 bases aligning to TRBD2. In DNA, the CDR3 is TGTGCCAGCAGCTTAGTATCTGGACTAGCGGGTTACGAGCAGTACTTC. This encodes CASSLVSGLAGYEQYF. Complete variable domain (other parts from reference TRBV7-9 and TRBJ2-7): DTGVSQNPRHKITKRGQNVTFRCDPISEHNRLYWYRQTLGQGPEFLTYFQNEAQLEKSRLLSDRFSAERPKGSFSTLEIQRTEQGDSAMYLCASSLVSGLAGYEQYFGPGTRLTVT.